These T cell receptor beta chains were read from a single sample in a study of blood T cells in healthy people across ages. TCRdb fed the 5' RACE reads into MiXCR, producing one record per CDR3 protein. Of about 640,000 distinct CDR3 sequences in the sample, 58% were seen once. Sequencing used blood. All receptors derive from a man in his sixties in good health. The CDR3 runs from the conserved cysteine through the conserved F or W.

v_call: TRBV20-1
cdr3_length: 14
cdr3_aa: CSASRTTSYNEQFF

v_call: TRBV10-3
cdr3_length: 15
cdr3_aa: CAIRSSGQGTYGYTF

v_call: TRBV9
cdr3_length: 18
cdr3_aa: CASSPVAGGLLGRDEQFF

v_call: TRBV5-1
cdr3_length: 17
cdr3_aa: CASSLETGRTAYNEQFF

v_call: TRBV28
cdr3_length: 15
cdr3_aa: CASSGTGKSYNEQFF

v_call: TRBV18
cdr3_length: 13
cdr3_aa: CASSPLPAGEQYF

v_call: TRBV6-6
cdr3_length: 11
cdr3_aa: CASSYVDTQYF

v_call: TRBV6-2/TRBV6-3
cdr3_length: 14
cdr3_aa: CASSYFGVQETQYF

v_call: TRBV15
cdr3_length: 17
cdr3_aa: CATSREDSGGAYGELFF

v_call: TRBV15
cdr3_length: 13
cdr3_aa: CATSREGHYGYTF

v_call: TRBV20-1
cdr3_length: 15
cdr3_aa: CSARDRRARTDTQYF

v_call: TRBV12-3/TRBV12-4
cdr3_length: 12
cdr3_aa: CASSSGEGGYTF

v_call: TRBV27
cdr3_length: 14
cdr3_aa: CASSPQRPNYGYTF